This T cell receptor beta chain was sequenced in a study of T-cell reconstitution after alpha-beta-depleted transplantation in children. Study-wide results and limits: There were some patients whose high TCRbeta diversity at day 60 came from surviving recipient T cells and thymic progenitors.

TCRbeta library construction was performed incorporating unique molecular identifiers. TCRdb reanalysed the PCR reads using MiXCR and keeps one entry per CDR3 protein. The table includes 6,500 to 9,000 distinct CDR3 sequences, about 30% detected once. This clonotype was recorded at least ten times. Its antigen remains unidentified. In germline, CDR1 is SGHTA, CDR2 FQGTGA. The CDR3 covers 17 residues. The V end was cut by 2 bases, the J end by 5 bases, with 19 bases between. The clonotype comes from a boy younger than two who had a stem cell transplant for SCID, so the T cells may come from the graft donor. The sample here was peripheral blood, taken 60 days after TCRalphabeta/CD19-depleted stem cell transplant. The J gene is TRBJ2-1, the V gene TRBV7-3; D perhaps matches TRBD2 (5 bases). The CDR3 loop reads CASSLGPTVLENNEQFF. The DNA of the CDR3 is TGTGCCAGCAGCTTAGGACCGACGGTACTAGAAAACAATGAGCAGTTCTTC.